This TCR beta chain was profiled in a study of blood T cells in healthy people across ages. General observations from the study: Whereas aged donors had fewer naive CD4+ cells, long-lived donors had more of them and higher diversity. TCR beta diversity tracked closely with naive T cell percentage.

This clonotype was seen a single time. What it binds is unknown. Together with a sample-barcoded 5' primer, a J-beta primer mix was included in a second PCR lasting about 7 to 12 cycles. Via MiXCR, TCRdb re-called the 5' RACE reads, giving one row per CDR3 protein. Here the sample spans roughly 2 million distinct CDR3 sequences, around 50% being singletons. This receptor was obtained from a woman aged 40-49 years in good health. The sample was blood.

The CDR3 DNA reads TGTGCCAGCAGCTTGTTGAGACAGGGCGGCTCCTACAATGAGCAGTTCTTC. It is translated as CASSLLRQGGSYNEQFF. The chain combines TRBV5-5 with TRBJ2-1, with TRBD1 matching 7 bases. The length of the CDR3 is 17 residues. Germline trimming cut 1 base from V and 0 bases from J; bases unmatched to any gene: 7. Germline CDR1 is SGHKS and CDR2 is YYEKEE (reference sequence).